This section outlines one T cell receptor (beta chain) sequence together with its context. The antigen is undetermined. CDR3 length: 14 amino acids. Germline V gene lookup returns CDR1 SGHAT and CDR2 FQDESV (reference sequence). The V end lost 1 base, the J end lost 7 bases, and 11 bases lay between the germline ends. This entry belongs to a study of T cell responses to AZD1222 COVID-19 vaccine. General study findings and limits: Repertoire collection took place solely once the T cell response had peaked. In a largely white British group with more females than males, clonal diversity was possibly underestimated. Baseline seropositivity characterized only 5 or 6 AZD1222 recipients.

Clones were read by immunoSEQ multiplex PCR, and TCRdb kept only the in-frame ones, dropping some. The table has about 99,000 clones, about 85% seen once; the top ten hold around 2.7%. The J gene is TRBJ2-1, the V gene TRBV11-1, with unresolved D. The origin of this receptor is an adult in good health. Sequenced material: peripheral blood, taken on day 0 of AZD1222 vaccination. CDR3 nucleotides: TGTGCCAGCAGCTTAGAGGGCTCTTGGAATGAGCAGTTCTTC. Protein sequence: CASSLEGSWNEQFF.